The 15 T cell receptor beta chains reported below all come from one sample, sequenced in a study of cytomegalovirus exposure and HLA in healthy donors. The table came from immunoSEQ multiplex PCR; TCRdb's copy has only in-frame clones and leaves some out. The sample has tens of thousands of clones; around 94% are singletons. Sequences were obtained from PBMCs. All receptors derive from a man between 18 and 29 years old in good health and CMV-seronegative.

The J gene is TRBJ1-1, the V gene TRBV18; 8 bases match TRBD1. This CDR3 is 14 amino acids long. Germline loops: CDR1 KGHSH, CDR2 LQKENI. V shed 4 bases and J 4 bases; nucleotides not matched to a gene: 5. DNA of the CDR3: TGTGCCAGCTCACGCACAGGGGGGATCACTGAAGCTTTCTTT. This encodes CASSRTGGITEAFF.

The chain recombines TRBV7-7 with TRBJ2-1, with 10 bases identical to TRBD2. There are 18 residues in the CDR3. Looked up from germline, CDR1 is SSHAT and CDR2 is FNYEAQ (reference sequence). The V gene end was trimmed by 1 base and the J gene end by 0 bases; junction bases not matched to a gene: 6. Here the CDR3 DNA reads TGTGCCAGCAGCTTAGTGCCTAGCGGGAGTGTCTCCTACAATGAGCAGTTCTTC. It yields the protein CASSLVPSGSVSYNEQFF.

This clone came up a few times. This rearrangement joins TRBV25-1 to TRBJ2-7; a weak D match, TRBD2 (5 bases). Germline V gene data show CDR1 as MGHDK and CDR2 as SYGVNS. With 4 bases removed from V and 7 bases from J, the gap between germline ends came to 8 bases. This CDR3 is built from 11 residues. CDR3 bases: TGTGCCAGCAGTGCCCCGGGAGAGCAGTACTTC. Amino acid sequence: CASSAPGEQYF.

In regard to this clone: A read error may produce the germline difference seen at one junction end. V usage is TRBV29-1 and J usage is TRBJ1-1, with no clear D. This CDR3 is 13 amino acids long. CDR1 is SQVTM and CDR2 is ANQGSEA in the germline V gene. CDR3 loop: CSVEVRRPGERSF. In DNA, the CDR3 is TGCAGCGTTGAAGTTCGACGGCCGGGAGAACGTAGCTTT.

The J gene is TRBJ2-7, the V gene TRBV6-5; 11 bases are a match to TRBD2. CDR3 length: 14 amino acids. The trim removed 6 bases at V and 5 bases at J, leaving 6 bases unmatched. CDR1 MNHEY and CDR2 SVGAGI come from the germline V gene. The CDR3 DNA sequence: TGTGCCAGCAGCTATACTAGCGGGAGACACGAGCAGTACTTC. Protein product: CASSYTSGRHEQYF.

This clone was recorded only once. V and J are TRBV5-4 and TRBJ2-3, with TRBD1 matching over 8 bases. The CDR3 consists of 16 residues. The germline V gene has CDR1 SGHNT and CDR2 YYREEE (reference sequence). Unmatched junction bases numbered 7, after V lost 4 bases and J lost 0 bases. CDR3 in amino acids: CASSTRTGTSTDTQYF. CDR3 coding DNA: TGTGCCAGCAGCACCCGGACAGGGACTAGCACAGATACGCAGTATTTT. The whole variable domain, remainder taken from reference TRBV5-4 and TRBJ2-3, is ETGVTQSPTHLIKTRGQQVTLRCSSQSGHNTVSWYQQALGQGPQFIFQYYREEENGRGNFPPRFSGLQFPNYSSELNVNALELDDSALYLCASSTRTGTSTDTQYFGPGTRLTVL.

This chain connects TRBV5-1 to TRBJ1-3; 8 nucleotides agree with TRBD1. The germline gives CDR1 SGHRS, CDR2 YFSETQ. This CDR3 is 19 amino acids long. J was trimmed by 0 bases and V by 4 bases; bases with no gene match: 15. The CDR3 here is CASSPSLGQGALSGNTIYF. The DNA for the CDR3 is TGCGCCAGCAGCCCCAGCCTGGGGCAGGGGGCCCTCTCTGGAAACACCATATATTTT.

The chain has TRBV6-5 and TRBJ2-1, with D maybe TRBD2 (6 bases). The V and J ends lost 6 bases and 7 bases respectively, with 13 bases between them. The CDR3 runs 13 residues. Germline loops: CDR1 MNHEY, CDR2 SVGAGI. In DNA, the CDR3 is TGTGCCAGCAGAGGGACTGTATCAAATGAGCAGTTCTTC. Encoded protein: CASRGTVSNEQFF.

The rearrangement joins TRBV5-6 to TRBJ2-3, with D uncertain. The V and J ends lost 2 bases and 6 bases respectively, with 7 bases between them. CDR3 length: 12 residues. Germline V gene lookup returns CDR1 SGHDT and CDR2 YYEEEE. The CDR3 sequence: CASSFQSDTQYF. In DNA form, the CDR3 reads TGTGCCAGCAGCTTCCAGTCGGATACGCAGTATTTT.

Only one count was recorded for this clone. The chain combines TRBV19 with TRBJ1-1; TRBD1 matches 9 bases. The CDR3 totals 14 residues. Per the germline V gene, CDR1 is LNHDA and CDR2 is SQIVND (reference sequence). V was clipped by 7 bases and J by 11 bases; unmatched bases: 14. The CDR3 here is CASNPITGTGRAFF. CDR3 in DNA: TGTGCCAGTAATCCAATCACCGGGACAGGGAGGGCTTTCTTT.

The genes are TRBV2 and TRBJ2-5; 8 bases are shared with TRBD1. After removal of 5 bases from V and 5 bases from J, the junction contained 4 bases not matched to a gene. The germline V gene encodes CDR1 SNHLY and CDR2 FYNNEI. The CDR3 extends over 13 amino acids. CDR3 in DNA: TGTGCCAGCAGTATAGACAGGGGTGAGACCCAGTACTTC. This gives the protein CASSIDRGETQYF. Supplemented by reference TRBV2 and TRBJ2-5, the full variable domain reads EPEVTQTPSHQVTQMGQEVILRCVPISNHLYFYWYRQILGQKVEFLVSFYNNEISEKSEIFDDQFSVERPDGSNFTLKIRSTKLEDSAMYFCASSIDRGETQYFGPGTRLLVL.

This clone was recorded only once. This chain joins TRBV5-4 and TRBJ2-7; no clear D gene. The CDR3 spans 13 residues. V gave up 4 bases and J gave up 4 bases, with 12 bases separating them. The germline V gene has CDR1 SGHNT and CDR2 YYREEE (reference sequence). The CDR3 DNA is TGTGCCAGCAGCCCACCGACGGGTTACGAGCAGTACTTC. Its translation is CASSPPTGYEQYF. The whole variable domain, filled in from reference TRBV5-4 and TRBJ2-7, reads ETGVTQSPTHLIKTRGQQVTLRCSSQSGHNTVSWYQQALGQGPQFIFQYYREEENGRGNFPPRFSGLQFPNYSSELNVNALELDDSALYLCASSPPTGYEQYFGPGTRLTVT.

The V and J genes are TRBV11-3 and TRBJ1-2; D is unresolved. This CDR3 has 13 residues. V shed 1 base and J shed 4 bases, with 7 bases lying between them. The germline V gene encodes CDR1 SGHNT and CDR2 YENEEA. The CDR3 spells CASSLGGGYGYTF. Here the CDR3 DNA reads TGTGCCAGCAGCTTAGGCGGCGGCTATGGCTACACCTTC.

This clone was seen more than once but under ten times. The CDR3 sequence is CASSWSGLAGGSTKNIQYF. Written as DNA, the CDR3 is TGTGCCAGCAGCTGGTCGGGACTAGCGGGAGGTTCGACCAAAAACATTCAGTACTTC. The chain employs TRBV7-3 and TRBJ2-4, with 15 nucleotides matching TRBD2. Germline V CDR1 and CDR2: SGHTA, FQGTGA. Unmatched junction bases numbered 9, after V lost 4 bases and J lost 2 bases. CDR3 size: 19 residues.

CDR3 sequence reads: CASSRAGGHQPQHF. CDR3 DNA: TGTGCCAGTAGTAGGGCAGGGGGCCATCAGCCCCAGCATTTT. J is TRBJ1-5 and V is TRBV19; TRBD1 agrees at 8 bases. The V gene's germline CDR1 is LNHDA and CDR2 SQIVND (reference sequence). The CDR3 is 14 amino acids. V trimming: 4 bases; J trimming: 5 bases; junction bases outside the gene matches: 4.